This T cell receptor beta chain was identified in a study of T cell changes during pregnancy in multiple sclerosis. The length of the CDR3 is 14 residues. V lost 7 bases and J lost 3, with 16 bases in between. Germline CDR1 SGHVS, CDR2 FNYEAQ. Here immunoSEQ multiplex PCR was the method, and the copy in TCRdb shows in-frame clones only, minus some. Here the sample spans fewer than 85,000 clones, 80% to 95% being singletons. Sequencing was performed on peripheral blood, taken before pregnancy. The chain joins TRBV7-6 to TRBJ2-7; D not resolved. The sequence came from a female donor with multiple sclerosis, enrolled in a pregnancy study. CDR3 nucleotide sequence: TGTGCCAGCAAAGAGAGACAAGGATTCTACGAGCAGTACTTC. As protein: CASKERQGFYEQYF.